These T cell receptor beta chains were read from a single sample in a study of T cell changes during pregnancy in multiple sclerosis. The table came from immunoSEQ multiplex PCR; TCRdb's copy has only in-frame clones and leaves some out. Found here are roughly 100,000 clones, around 90% of them singletons; the top ten hold 1.5% to 2%. The sample consisted of peripheral blood, taken after pregnancy. The receptors were sampled from a female donor with multiple sclerosis, enrolled in a pregnancy study. Each CDR3 is given with its conserved first and last residue. D genes are given only for firm matches. Rows may omit the clone size; those that give it use once, few, many or a size class.

TRBV11-2	TRBJ2-1	-	-	TGTGCCAGCAGCCCCTGGACTGTTAGAACAAACAATGAGCAGTTCTTC	CASSPWTVRTNNEQFF
TRBV6-5	TRBJ1-3	TRBD1	-	TGTGCCAGCAGCCGGACAGGGGGCGGGAGAAACACCATATATTTT	CASSRTGGGRNTIYF
TRBV27	TRBJ1-3	-	few	TGTGCCAGCAGACCCCTCACCGGGAACACCATATATTTT	CASRPLTGNTIYF
TRBV9	TRBJ2-2	-	-	TGTGCCAGCAGCCCCCCGTTGAATGAGGGCACCGGGGAGCTGTTTTTT	CASSPPLNEGTGELFF
TRBV7-2	TRBJ2-2	TRBD1	-	TGTGCCAGCAGCTCTCCGGGACAGGGGGGAACCGGGGAGCTGTTTTTT	CASSSPGQGGTGELFF
TRBV6-1	TRBJ1-4	TRBD1	-	TGTGCCAGCAGTCTGGACAGGGGTAATGAAAAACTGTTTTTT	CASSLDRGNEKLFF
TRBV10-1	TRBJ2-2	TRBD1	-	TGCGCCAGCAGTGACCCGGGACAGGGGGATACCGGGGAGCTGTTTTTT	CASSDPGQGDTGELFF
TRBV28	TRBJ2-6	-	-	TGTGCCAGCAATTCTGGAGCAGGGGTTGGTGGGGCCAACGTCCTGACTTTC	CASNSGAGVGGANVLTF
TRBV5-1	TRBJ2-1	TRBD2	-	TGCGCCAGCAGCCAACAAGCGGGAGACACCTACAATGAGCAGTTCTTC	CASSQQAGDTYNEQFF
TRBV6-4	TRBJ1-4	-	-	TGTGCCAGCAGTGTAACAGGGAAGAGCGGTGAAAAACTGTTTTTT	CASSVTGKSGEKLFF
TRBV28	TRBJ2-7	TRBD2	-	TGTGCCAGCAGCGCTGCCGGGACTAGTCACTACGAGCAGTACTTC	CASSAAGTSHYEQYF
TRBV7-2	TRBJ2-7	-	-	TGTGCCAGCAGCTCCTCCTATTACGAGCAGTACTTC	CASSSSYYEQYF
TRBV5-1	TRBJ1-3	-	-	TGCGCCAGCAGCTCGGGGGGATTCGGCTCTGGAAACACCATATATTTT	CASSSGGFGSGNTIYF
TRBV6-6	TRBJ1-2	TRBD1	-	TGTGCCAGCAGTTACTCAGGGCAGGGGGCAGACTATGGCTACACCTTC	CASSYSGQGADYGYTF
TRBV5-6	TRBJ1-1	-	-	TGTGCCAGCAGCACTGGACAGAGGAGAAACACTGAAGCTTTCTTT	CASSTGQRRNTEAFF
TRBV27	TRBJ2-1	TRBD2	-	TGTGCCAGCAGTTCTAACAAAATTACCGGGACTAGGGACTACAATGAGCAGTTCTTC	CASSSNKITGTRDYNEQFF
TRBV10-3	TRBJ1-2	TRBD1	-	TGTGCCATCAGTGTCTCCGGGACAGGGGCCCTTAACTATGGCTACACCTTC	CAISVSGTGALNYGYTF
TRBV6-1	TRBJ1-6	-	-	TGTGCCAGCAGTGGAACAGGGCCCGAAAATTCACCCCTCCACTTT	CASSGTGPENSPLHF
TRBV7-8	TRBJ2-7	TRBD2	-	TGTGCCAGCAGCTTAGGAGATAGCGGGATCTTTGAGCAGTACTTC	CASSLGDSGIFEQYF
TRBV10-3	TRBJ1-1	-	-	TGTGCCATCAGTGGTAGCAGGGGGAACACTGAAGCTTTCTTT	CAISGSRGNTEAFF
TRBV7-3	TRBJ2-2	TRBD1	-	TGTGCCAGCAGCGCCGGGCAGGGGGTAGGAACCGGGGAGCTGTTTTTT	CASSAGQGVGTGELFF
TRBV7-9	TRBJ1-4	TRBD1	-	TGTGCCAGCAGCTTAGGGGACAGGGAAACTAATGAAAAACTGTTTTTT	CASSLGDRETNEKLFF
TRBV27	TRBJ1-2	-	-	TGTGCCAGCAGGTCGACAGGAGTCAACTATGGCTACACCTTC	CASRSTGVNYGYTF
TRBV19	TRBJ2-7	TRBD1	-	TGTGCCAGTAGTCGACGGACAGGGGGCTACGAGCAGTACTTC	CASSRRTGGYEQYF
TRBV9	TRBJ1-3	-	-	TGTGCCAGCAGCCTGGCCCCGGCGGAGGCCCCTAGTGGCACCATATATTTT	CASSLAPAEAPSGTIYF
TRBV10-3	TRBJ2-3	-	-	TGTGCCATCGGGAGTCGGGTTACAGATACGCAGTATTTT	CAIGSRVTDTQYF
TRBV19	TRBJ1-3	TRBD1	-	TGTGCCAGTACACGCCAGGGGGCGAACACCATATATTTT	CASTRQGANTIYF
TRBV30	TRBJ1-3	-	-	TGTGCCTGGGTCACCGGCGGTGGAAACACCATATATTTT	CAWVTGGGNTIYF
TRBV5-4	TRBJ1-3	TRBD1	-	TGTGCCAGCAGCGTAGGACAGGGAGAAAGAAACACCATATATTTT	CASSVGQGERNTIYF
TRBV10-1	TRBJ2-7	-	-	TGCGCCAGCAGCGAGAACCTTAGAGGTTACCTTTCCTACGAGCAGTACTTC	CASSENLRGYLSYEQYF
TRBV5-5	TRBJ1-2	-	-	TGTGCCAGCAGCTTGGTATTAGACTATGGCTACACCTTC	CASSLVLDYGYTF
TRBV6-1	TRBJ2-7	-	-	TGTGCCAGCAGGAGAGGGTCCGGAACCTACGAGCAGTACTTC	CASRRGSGTYEQYF
TRBV30	TRBJ2-2	-	-	TGTGCCTGGAAAAGGAGGGAGAACACCGGGGAGCTGTTTTTT	CAWKRRENTGELFF
TRBV10-3	TRBJ2-1	-	-	TGTGCCATCAGTGCGGACTATGGTGAGCAGTTCTTC	CAISADYGEQFF
TRBV9	TRBJ2-1	TRBD1	-	TGTGCCAGCAGCCAAATTACCCCCGGGACAGGGGACCGTAATGAGCAGTTCTTC	CASSQITPGTGDRNEQFF
TRBV6-1	TRBJ1-2	-	-	TGTGCCAGCAGTGATTCCGGGACAATTACCTATGGCTACACCTTC	CASSDSGTITYGYTF
TRBV6-1	TRBJ2-7	TRBD1	-	TGTGCCAGCAGTGGACTACCGGGACAGGGCTACGAGCAGTACTTC	CASSGLPGQGYEQYF
TRBV27	TRBJ2-3	TRBD1	-	TGTGCCAGCATTCGGGAGGGACAGGGGTTTCGTACGCAGTATTTT	CASIREGQGFRTQYF
TRBV18	TRBJ2-7	TRBD1	-	TGTGCCAGCTCACCACTGCCGGGACAGGGGTACTCCTACGAGCAGTACTTC	CASSPLPGQGYSYEQYF
TRBV28	TRBJ2-1	TRBD2	-	TGTGCCAGCAGCCGGACTAGCGGGGTCAATGAGCAGTTCTTC	CASSRTSGVNEQFF
TRBV30	TRBJ1-1	-	-	TGTGCCTGGAGTGCTCGGGTGAGGGCTTTCTTT	CAWSARVRAFF
TRBV7-3	TRBJ2-2	TRBD1	-	TGTGCCAGCAGCTCGACAGGGGCGGACACCGGGGAGCTGTTTTTT	CASSSTGADTGELFF
TRBV5-1	TRBJ1-1	TRBD1	-	TGCGCCAGCAGCTCTCCGAGGACAGGGGATAGGTTAGGCACTGAAGCTTTCTTT	CASSSPRTGDRLGTEAFF
TRBV6-4	TRBJ1-2	-	-	TGTGCCAGCAGTGACCCGAGACTCCCGGGGGGTGGCTACACCTTC	CASSDPRLPGGGYTF
TRBV28	TRBJ1-4	-	-	TGTGCCAGCAGTACCGGGGGACGGGTTAATGAAAAACTGTTTTTT	CASSTGGRVNEKLFF
TRBV6-1	TRBJ2-1	-	-	TGTGCCAGCAGCGATAGTAATGAGCAGTTCTTC	CASSDSNEQFF
TRBV5-1	TRBJ1-1	TRBD1	-	TGCGCCAGCAGCTTATGGACAGGGTCGAACACTGAAGCTTTCTTT	CASSLWTGSNTEAFF
TRBV19	TRBJ1-1	-	-	TGTGCCAGTAGTATGTGGTGGGGCAACGAGATGAACACTGAAGCTTTCTTT	CASSMWWGNEMNTEAFF
TRBV29-1	TRBJ2-5	-	-	TGCAGCGCGACCCTAGGCCCTGCCTGGGAGACCCAGTACTTC	CSATLGPAWETQYF
TRBV5-5	TRBJ2-7	-	-	TGTGCCAGCAGCTTCGGCCCGGAGAGCTCCTACGAGCAGTACTTC	CASSFGPESSYEQYF
TRBV6-1	TRBJ1-6	-	few	TGTGCCAGCAGTGAACGAGGCCAGTATCATTCACCCCTCCACTTT	CASSERGQYHSPLHF
TRBV7-9	TRBJ2-5	-	-	TGTGCCAGCAGCGCAGGGGTGATGAGGAGCCAAGAGACCCAGTACTTC	CASSAGVMRSQETQYF
TRBV7-2	TRBJ2-1	-	-	TGTGCCAGCAGCTTAGCCTTTCCCCAGTTCTTC	CASSLAFPQFF
TRBV30	TRBJ1-1	-	-	TGTGCCTGGAGGCTAGGCCTTAACACTGAAGCTTTCTTT	CAWRLGLNTEAFF
TRBV7-9	TRBJ2-3	TRBD2	-	TGTGCCAGCAGCACTTGGGGTAGCGGGATTGATACGCAGTATTTT	CASSTWGSGIDTQYF
TRBV6-1	TRBJ1-1	-	-	TGTGCCAGCACCTTATACACTGAAGCTTTCTTT	CASTLYTEAFF
TRBV6-5	TRBJ2-7	-	-	TGTGCCAGCAGTTTGCGAGGGCCCACCTACGAGCAGTACTTC	CASSLRGPTYEQYF
TRBV7-8	TRBJ1-5	TRBD1	-	TGTGCCAGCAGCCCAGACGGACAGGGGCATCAGCCCCAGCATTTT	CASSPDGQGHQPQHF
TRBV10-3	TRBJ1-1	TRBD1	-	TGTGCCATCAGTGAGCCCGGACAGGGTTTGGCGGCTTTCTTT	CAISEPGQGLAAFF
TRBV7-9	TRBJ1-6	TRBD1	-	TGTGCCAGCAGCTTAGGGGGACAGTATTCACCCCTCCACTTT	CASSLGGQYSPLHF